A selection of T cell receptor beta chains follows, all from one sample in a study of cytomegalovirus exposure and HLA in healthy donors. The data were produced by immunoSEQ multiplex PCR, yet TCRdb's version contains in-frame clones alone and is incomplete. The profile shows around 130,000 clones, 70% to 90% of them singletons. Sequenced input: PBMCs. The receptors derive from a woman aged 35 to 49 in good health and CMV-seropositive. Both conserved end residues are part of each CDR3. Fields, in order: D gene, V gene, CDR3 length, J gene, clone size, CDR3 DNA, CDR3 protein. A D gene is named only where the DNA matches it firmly. Clone sizes are given selectively: once, few, many, or a class where the clone is expanded.

d_gene: TRBD2; v_gene: TRBV29-1; len: 13; j_gene: TRBJ2-7; abundance: few; CDR3nt: TGCAGCGTTAGGACTAGCGGGAGCTACGAGCAGTACTTC; CDR3aa: CSVRTSGSYEQYF
d_gene: TRBD2; v_gene: TRBV9; len: 15; j_gene: TRBJ2-1; abundance: -; CDR3nt: TGTGCCAGCAGCGTAGCTCTAGCGGGGTACAATGAGCAGTTCTTC; CDR3aa: CASSVALAGYNEQFF
d_gene: -; v_gene: TRBV28; len: 14; j_gene: TRBJ2-2; abundance: -; CDR3nt: TGTGCCAGCACCCGGGGAGGGAACACCGGGGAGCTGTTTTTT; CDR3aa: CASTRGGNTGELFF
d_gene: -; v_gene: TRBV5-6; len: 14; j_gene: TRBJ2-5; abundance: -; CDR3nt: TGTGCCAGCAGCCTCACCGCAGGGCGGGAGACCCAGTACTTC; CDR3aa: CASSLTAGRETQYF
d_gene: TRBD2; v_gene: TRBV13; len: 20; j_gene: TRBJ2-7; abundance: few; CDR3nt: TGTGCCAGCAGCCTTGGACCTCCCGGGACTAGCGGGAGGGAGTCCTACGAGCAGTACTTC; CDR3aa: CASSLGPPGTSGRESYEQYF
d_gene: -; v_gene: TRBV5-1; len: 15; j_gene: TRBJ2-7; abundance: -; CDR3nt: TGCGCCAGCCGGGAACAGGGAATTTTAAACTACGAGCAGTACTTC; CDR3aa: CASREQGILNYEQYF
d_gene: -; v_gene: TRBV5-4; len: 12; j_gene: TRBJ2-7; abundance: -; CDR3nt: TGTGCCAGCAGCGCTCCGGGTTGGGAGCAGTACTTC; CDR3aa: CASSAPGWEQYF
d_gene: -; v_gene: TRBV29-1; len: 11; j_gene: TRBJ2-7; abundance: -; CDR3nt: TGCAGCGTTGGGGGAGATCGAGAGCAGTACTTC; CDR3aa: CSVGGDREQYF
d_gene: TRBD1; v_gene: TRBV2; len: 16; j_gene: TRBJ1-6; abundance: -; CDR3nt: TGTGCCAGCAGTGAGGTGTTCCGGGACAGGAATTCACCCCTCCACTTT; CDR3aa: CASSEVFRDRNSPLHF
d_gene: -; v_gene: TRBV27; len: 17; j_gene: TRBJ1-5; abundance: -; CDR3nt: TGTGCCAGCGCGATCATTGGGGGACAATATAGCAATCAGCCCCAGCATTTT; CDR3aa: CASAIIGGQYSNQPQHF
d_gene: -; v_gene: TRBV9; len: 15; j_gene: TRBJ1-1; abundance: -; CDR3nt: TGTGCCAGCAGCGAAAGGGGTTTAGCTTACACTGAAGCTTTCTTT; CDR3aa: CASSERGLAYTEAFF
d_gene: TRBD2; v_gene: TRBV27; len: 16; j_gene: TRBJ2-1; abundance: -; CDR3nt: TGTGCCAGCAGTTTCGGAGCTAGCGGCCATTGGAATGAGCAGTTCTTC; CDR3aa: CASSFGASGHWNEQFF
d_gene: -; v_gene: TRBV5-4; len: 17; j_gene: TRBJ1-1; abundance: -; CDR3nt: TGTGCCAGCAGCTCTCCTGGGCACAGGGTCAGCATCACTGAAGCTTTCTTT; CDR3aa: CASSSPGHRVSITEAFF
d_gene: -; v_gene: TRBV7-2; len: 14; j_gene: TRBJ2-7; abundance: -; CDR3nt: TGTGCCAGCAGCTTGTCGGACAGTTCCTACGAGCAGTACTTC; CDR3aa: CASSLSDSSYEQYF
d_gene: TRBD1; v_gene: TRBV27; len: 14; j_gene: TRBJ2-1; abundance: -; CDR3nt: TGTGCCAGCACCAATCCGCCCAGACAGGGCCAGCAGTTCTTC; CDR3aa: CASTNPPRQGQQFF
d_gene: TRBD1; v_gene: TRBV5-4; len: 14; j_gene: TRBJ2-2; abundance: -; CDR3nt: TGTGCCAGCAGCCGGGGACAGACCACCGGGGAGCTGTTTTTT; CDR3aa: CASSRGQTTGELFF
d_gene: -; v_gene: TRBV5-1; len: 17; j_gene: TRBJ1-6; abundance: -; CDR3nt: TGCGCCAGCAGCTCAGGGGACGTGAGCTCCTATAATTCACCCCTCCACTTT; CDR3aa: CASSSGDVSSYNSPLHF
d_gene: TRBD1; v_gene: TRBV6-5; len: 15; j_gene: TRBJ1-2; abundance: -; CDR3nt: TGTGCCAGCAGTTACGTGGGACAGGGCAATAATGGCTACACCTTC; CDR3aa: CASSYVGQGNNGYTF
d_gene: -; v_gene: TRBV13; len: 14; j_gene: TRBJ2-7; abundance: -; CDR3nt: TGTGCCAGCAGCCCCCGGGACACTTCCTACGAGCAGTACTTC; CDR3aa: CASSPRDTSYEQYF
d_gene: TRBD2; v_gene: TRBV7-2; len: 16; j_gene: TRBJ2-7; abundance: few; CDR3nt: TGTGCCAGCTCCAAAATTTCCGGGACTAGCCCTTACGAGCAGTACTTC; CDR3aa: CASSKISGTSPYEQYF
d_gene: -; v_gene: TRBV9; len: 13; j_gene: TRBJ2-2; abundance: -; CDR3nt: TGTGCCAGCAGCGTTAGCCCCACCGGGGAGCTGTTTTTT; CDR3aa: CASSVSPTGELFF
d_gene: TRBD2; v_gene: TRBV7-2; len: 17; j_gene: TRBJ2-5; abundance: -; CDR3nt: TGTGCCAGCAGTCCGACGTCGGGACTAGCGGGAGGTGAGACCCAGTACTTC; CDR3aa: CASSPTSGLAGGETQYF
d_gene: TRBD2; v_gene: TRBV12-5; len: 15; j_gene: TRBJ2-2; abundance: -; CDR3nt: TGTGCTAGTGGTGCCACTAGCGGGAAAATCGGGGAGCTGTTTTTT; CDR3aa: CASGATSGKIGELFF
d_gene: -; v_gene: TRBV11-1; len: 16; j_gene: TRBJ2-1; abundance: -; CDR3nt: TGTGCCAGCAGCTTTTCATCGGGTTCCTCCTACAATGAGCAGTTCTTC; CDR3aa: CASSFSSGSSYNEQFF
d_gene: -; v_gene: TRBV13; len: 13; j_gene: TRBJ2-7; abundance: once; CDR3nt: TGTGCCAGCAGCTTGAGATTGAGCTACGAGCAGTACTTC; CDR3aa: CASSLRLSYEQYF
d_gene: TRBD1; v_gene: TRBV6-5; len: 15; j_gene: TRBJ1-2; abundance: -; CDR3nt: TGTGCCAGCAGTTACTCTGGGACAGCAATCCGGGGCTACACCTTC; CDR3aa: CASSYSGTAIRGYTF
d_gene: -; v_gene: TRBV5-1; len: 12; j_gene: TRBJ2-7; abundance: few; CDR3nt: TGCGCCAGCAGCTTGGTCGGGAACGAGCAGTACTTC; CDR3aa: CASSLVGNEQYF
d_gene: -; v_gene: TRBV15; len: 15; j_gene: TRBJ1-1; abundance: -; CDR3nt: TGTGCCACCAGCGCACGACAGACTCAGAACACTGAAGCTTTCTTT; CDR3aa: CATSARQTQNTEAFF
d_gene: -; v_gene: TRBV19; len: 14; j_gene: TRBJ1-2; abundance: -; CDR3nt: TGTGCCAGTAGTATAGGCAGCGAAAACTATGGCTACACCTTC; CDR3aa: CASSIGSENYGYTF
d_gene: -; v_gene: TRBV29-1; len: 13; j_gene: TRBJ1-1; abundance: -; CDR3nt: TGCAGCGTTGAGGGAGGGATGAACACTGAAGCTTTCTTT; CDR3aa: CSVEGGMNTEAFF
d_gene: -; v_gene: TRBV4-1; len: 14; j_gene: TRBJ2-1; abundance: -; CDR3nt: TGCGCCAGCAGCCAAGACCAGGGAAGCAATGAGCAGTTCTTC; CDR3aa: CASSQDQGSNEQFF
d_gene: TRBD1; v_gene: TRBV5-6; len: 13; j_gene: TRBJ2-1; abundance: once; CDR3nt: TGTGCCAGCAGCTTCCAGGACAGGGTTGAGCAGTTCTTC; CDR3aa: CASSFQDRVEQFF
d_gene: -; v_gene: TRBV11-2; len: 18; j_gene: TRBJ2-1; abundance: -; CDR3nt: TGTGCCAGCAGCTTTATAGGGGGCCGGGGACTTCACTTTGATGAGCAGTTCTTC; CDR3aa: CASSFIGGRGLHFDEQFF
d_gene: -; v_gene: TRBV7-9; len: 15; j_gene: TRBJ1-2; abundance: -; CDR3nt: TGTGCCAGCAGCTCGCGACAGAGTCTATTTTGCGGCTACACCTTC; CDR3aa: CASSSRQSLFCGYTF
d_gene: TRBD1; v_gene: TRBV2; len: 16; j_gene: TRBJ1-2; abundance: -; CDR3nt: TGTGCCAGCAGGGGGGACAGGGGGCTCTTCGACTATGGCTACACCTTC; CDR3aa: CASRGDRGLFDYGYTF
d_gene: -; v_gene: TRBV19; len: 15; j_gene: TRBJ2-5; abundance: -; CDR3nt: TGTGCCAGTAGTATTCAGGGGGGAGGAAAAGAGACCCAGTACTTC; CDR3aa: CASSIQGGGKETQYF
d_gene: -; v_gene: TRBV4-2; len: 15; j_gene: TRBJ2-1; abundance: -; CDR3nt: TGTGCCAGCAGCCAAGAAACTTACTCCTACAATGAGCAGTTCTTC; CDR3aa: CASSQETYSYNEQFF
d_gene: -; v_gene: TRBV7-3; len: 14; j_gene: TRBJ2-3; abundance: few; CDR3nt: TGTGCCAGCAGCCAACAGGGTCCGACAGATACGCAGTATTTT; CDR3aa: CASSQQGPTDTQYF
d_gene: -; v_gene: TRBV2; len: 14; j_gene: TRBJ2-3; abundance: -; CDR3nt: TGTGCCAGCACTGTACGGGTGATAGCAGATACGCAGTATTTT; CDR3aa: CASTVRVIADTQYF
d_gene: TRBD2; v_gene: TRBV18; len: 17; j_gene: TRBJ2-1; abundance: -; CDR3nt: TGTGCCAGCTCACCCTCGTTAGCGGGGGGATCCTACAATGAGCAGTTCTTC; CDR3aa: CASSPSLAGGSYNEQFF
d_gene: TRBD2; v_gene: TRBV6-5; len: 15; j_gene: TRBJ2-5; abundance: -; CDR3nt: TGTGCCAGCAGAATGACTAGCGGGATTGGAGAGACCCAGTACTTC; CDR3aa: CASRMTSGIGETQYF
d_gene: TRBD2; v_gene: TRBV2; len: 15; j_gene: TRBJ2-7; abundance: -; CDR3nt: TGTGCCAGCAAAGAGGGGTCTAGCGGTGAATACGAGCAGTACTTC; CDR3aa: CASKEGSSGEYEQYF
d_gene: -; v_gene: TRBV5-1; len: 13; j_gene: TRBJ1-2; abundance: -; CDR3nt: TGCGCCAGCAGCTTGGGTGACAGCTATGGCTACACCTTC; CDR3aa: CASSLGDSYGYTF
d_gene: -; v_gene: TRBV2; len: 13; j_gene: TRBJ2-7; abundance: -; CDR3nt: TGTGCCAGCAGGCTCCGGGACACCTACGAGCAGTACTTC; CDR3aa: CASRLRDTYEQYF
d_gene: -; v_gene: TRBV19; len: 15; j_gene: TRBJ1-5; abundance: -; CDR3nt: TGTGCCAGTAGTATCCGGGGGGGAGGTAATCAGCCCCAGCATTTT; CDR3aa: CASSIRGGGNQPQHF
d_gene: TRBD2; v_gene: TRBV6-1; len: 15; j_gene: TRBJ2-2; abundance: -; CDR3nt: TGTGCCAGCAGGTCAGCGGGAGACTTCACCGGGGAGCTGTTTTTT; CDR3aa: CASRSAGDFTGELFF
d_gene: -; v_gene: TRBV28; len: 15; j_gene: TRBJ2-5; abundance: once; CDR3nt: TGTGCCAGCAGTCCCGGGCTAGCGACTCAAGAGACCCAGTACTTC; CDR3aa: CASSPGLATQETQYF
d_gene: TRBD1; v_gene: TRBV28; len: 14; j_gene: TRBJ2-7; abundance: -; CDR3nt: TGTGCCAGCAGTCCCCGGGACAGCTCCTACGAGCAGTACTTC; CDR3aa: CASSPRDSSYEQYF
d_gene: -; v_gene: TRBV25-1; len: 15; j_gene: TRBJ1-6; abundance: -; CDR3nt: TGTGCCAGCAGTGAACAAGAAGCCCGATCTTCACCCCTCCACTTT; CDR3aa: CASSEQEARSSPLHF
d_gene: TRBD1; v_gene: TRBV6-5; len: 15; j_gene: TRBJ2-4; abundance: -; CDR3nt: TGTGCCAGCAGTTTCGGGACAGCAGCCAAAAACATTCAGTACTTC; CDR3aa: CASSFGTAAKNIQYF
d_gene: -; v_gene: TRBV5-1; len: 15; j_gene: TRBJ2-2; abundance: -; CDR3nt: TGCGCCAGCAGCTTGGGGATGGGCCACACCGGGGAGCTGTTTTTT; CDR3aa: CASSLGMGHTGELFF
d_gene: TRBD2; v_gene: TRBV30; len: 17; j_gene: TRBJ2-5; abundance: -; CDR3nt: TGTGCCTGGAGTGTACTAGCGGGAGAGGGGTACCAAGAGACCCAGTACTTC; CDR3aa: CAWSVLAGEGYQETQYF
d_gene: -; v_gene: TRBV5-1; len: 15; j_gene: TRBJ2-5; abundance: -; CDR3nt: TGCGCCAGCAGCTTGGTTCTTGCTCGGGGGGAGACCCAGTACTTC; CDR3aa: CASSLVLARGETQYF
d_gene: -; v_gene: TRBV19; len: 14; j_gene: TRBJ2-7; abundance: -; CDR3nt: TGTGCCAGTAGTACCAACCAGCGCGGCTACGAGCAGTACTTC; CDR3aa: CASSTNQRGYEQYF
d_gene: -; v_gene: TRBV5-1; len: 14; j_gene: TRBJ2-6; abundance: -; CDR3nt: TGCGCCAGCAGATACAACTCTGGGGCCAACGTCCTGACTTTC; CDR3aa: CASRYNSGANVLTF